This section outlines one TCR beta chain sequence together with its context. Its specificity is unknown. The data originate from a study of T cells expressing NK-cell markers. Study as a whole: Repertoire data for TCR beta were derived from sorted T cells (CD3+CD56+NKG2C+, CD3+CD56+NKG2C- and CD3+CD56-NKG2C+). Study-level points and caveats: Also leading the CD3+CD56-NKG2C+ fraction in a few donors were these clonotypes. Top CD8+ clonotypes included the dominant CD3+CD56+NKG2C+ clonotypes in roughly 6 donors.

The CDR3 spans 15 residues. Germline CDR1 reads MNHNY; CDR2 reads SVGAGI (reference sequence). TCR beta cDNA was made by 5'RACE template switching with UMIs. TCRdb processed the 5' RACE reads again and assigns one entry to each CDR3 protein, with no DNA. Its listing shows around 470,000 distinct CDR3 sequences. The sample was blood T cells: a sorted CD56 or NKG2C T cell subset, CD4+ or CD8+ T cells, or bulk PBMC T cells (not recorded which). This sequence originates from a woman aged 45-60 years in good health. The chain uses TRBV6-6 and TRBJ1-2. The CDR3: CASSYEAGPVYGYTF.